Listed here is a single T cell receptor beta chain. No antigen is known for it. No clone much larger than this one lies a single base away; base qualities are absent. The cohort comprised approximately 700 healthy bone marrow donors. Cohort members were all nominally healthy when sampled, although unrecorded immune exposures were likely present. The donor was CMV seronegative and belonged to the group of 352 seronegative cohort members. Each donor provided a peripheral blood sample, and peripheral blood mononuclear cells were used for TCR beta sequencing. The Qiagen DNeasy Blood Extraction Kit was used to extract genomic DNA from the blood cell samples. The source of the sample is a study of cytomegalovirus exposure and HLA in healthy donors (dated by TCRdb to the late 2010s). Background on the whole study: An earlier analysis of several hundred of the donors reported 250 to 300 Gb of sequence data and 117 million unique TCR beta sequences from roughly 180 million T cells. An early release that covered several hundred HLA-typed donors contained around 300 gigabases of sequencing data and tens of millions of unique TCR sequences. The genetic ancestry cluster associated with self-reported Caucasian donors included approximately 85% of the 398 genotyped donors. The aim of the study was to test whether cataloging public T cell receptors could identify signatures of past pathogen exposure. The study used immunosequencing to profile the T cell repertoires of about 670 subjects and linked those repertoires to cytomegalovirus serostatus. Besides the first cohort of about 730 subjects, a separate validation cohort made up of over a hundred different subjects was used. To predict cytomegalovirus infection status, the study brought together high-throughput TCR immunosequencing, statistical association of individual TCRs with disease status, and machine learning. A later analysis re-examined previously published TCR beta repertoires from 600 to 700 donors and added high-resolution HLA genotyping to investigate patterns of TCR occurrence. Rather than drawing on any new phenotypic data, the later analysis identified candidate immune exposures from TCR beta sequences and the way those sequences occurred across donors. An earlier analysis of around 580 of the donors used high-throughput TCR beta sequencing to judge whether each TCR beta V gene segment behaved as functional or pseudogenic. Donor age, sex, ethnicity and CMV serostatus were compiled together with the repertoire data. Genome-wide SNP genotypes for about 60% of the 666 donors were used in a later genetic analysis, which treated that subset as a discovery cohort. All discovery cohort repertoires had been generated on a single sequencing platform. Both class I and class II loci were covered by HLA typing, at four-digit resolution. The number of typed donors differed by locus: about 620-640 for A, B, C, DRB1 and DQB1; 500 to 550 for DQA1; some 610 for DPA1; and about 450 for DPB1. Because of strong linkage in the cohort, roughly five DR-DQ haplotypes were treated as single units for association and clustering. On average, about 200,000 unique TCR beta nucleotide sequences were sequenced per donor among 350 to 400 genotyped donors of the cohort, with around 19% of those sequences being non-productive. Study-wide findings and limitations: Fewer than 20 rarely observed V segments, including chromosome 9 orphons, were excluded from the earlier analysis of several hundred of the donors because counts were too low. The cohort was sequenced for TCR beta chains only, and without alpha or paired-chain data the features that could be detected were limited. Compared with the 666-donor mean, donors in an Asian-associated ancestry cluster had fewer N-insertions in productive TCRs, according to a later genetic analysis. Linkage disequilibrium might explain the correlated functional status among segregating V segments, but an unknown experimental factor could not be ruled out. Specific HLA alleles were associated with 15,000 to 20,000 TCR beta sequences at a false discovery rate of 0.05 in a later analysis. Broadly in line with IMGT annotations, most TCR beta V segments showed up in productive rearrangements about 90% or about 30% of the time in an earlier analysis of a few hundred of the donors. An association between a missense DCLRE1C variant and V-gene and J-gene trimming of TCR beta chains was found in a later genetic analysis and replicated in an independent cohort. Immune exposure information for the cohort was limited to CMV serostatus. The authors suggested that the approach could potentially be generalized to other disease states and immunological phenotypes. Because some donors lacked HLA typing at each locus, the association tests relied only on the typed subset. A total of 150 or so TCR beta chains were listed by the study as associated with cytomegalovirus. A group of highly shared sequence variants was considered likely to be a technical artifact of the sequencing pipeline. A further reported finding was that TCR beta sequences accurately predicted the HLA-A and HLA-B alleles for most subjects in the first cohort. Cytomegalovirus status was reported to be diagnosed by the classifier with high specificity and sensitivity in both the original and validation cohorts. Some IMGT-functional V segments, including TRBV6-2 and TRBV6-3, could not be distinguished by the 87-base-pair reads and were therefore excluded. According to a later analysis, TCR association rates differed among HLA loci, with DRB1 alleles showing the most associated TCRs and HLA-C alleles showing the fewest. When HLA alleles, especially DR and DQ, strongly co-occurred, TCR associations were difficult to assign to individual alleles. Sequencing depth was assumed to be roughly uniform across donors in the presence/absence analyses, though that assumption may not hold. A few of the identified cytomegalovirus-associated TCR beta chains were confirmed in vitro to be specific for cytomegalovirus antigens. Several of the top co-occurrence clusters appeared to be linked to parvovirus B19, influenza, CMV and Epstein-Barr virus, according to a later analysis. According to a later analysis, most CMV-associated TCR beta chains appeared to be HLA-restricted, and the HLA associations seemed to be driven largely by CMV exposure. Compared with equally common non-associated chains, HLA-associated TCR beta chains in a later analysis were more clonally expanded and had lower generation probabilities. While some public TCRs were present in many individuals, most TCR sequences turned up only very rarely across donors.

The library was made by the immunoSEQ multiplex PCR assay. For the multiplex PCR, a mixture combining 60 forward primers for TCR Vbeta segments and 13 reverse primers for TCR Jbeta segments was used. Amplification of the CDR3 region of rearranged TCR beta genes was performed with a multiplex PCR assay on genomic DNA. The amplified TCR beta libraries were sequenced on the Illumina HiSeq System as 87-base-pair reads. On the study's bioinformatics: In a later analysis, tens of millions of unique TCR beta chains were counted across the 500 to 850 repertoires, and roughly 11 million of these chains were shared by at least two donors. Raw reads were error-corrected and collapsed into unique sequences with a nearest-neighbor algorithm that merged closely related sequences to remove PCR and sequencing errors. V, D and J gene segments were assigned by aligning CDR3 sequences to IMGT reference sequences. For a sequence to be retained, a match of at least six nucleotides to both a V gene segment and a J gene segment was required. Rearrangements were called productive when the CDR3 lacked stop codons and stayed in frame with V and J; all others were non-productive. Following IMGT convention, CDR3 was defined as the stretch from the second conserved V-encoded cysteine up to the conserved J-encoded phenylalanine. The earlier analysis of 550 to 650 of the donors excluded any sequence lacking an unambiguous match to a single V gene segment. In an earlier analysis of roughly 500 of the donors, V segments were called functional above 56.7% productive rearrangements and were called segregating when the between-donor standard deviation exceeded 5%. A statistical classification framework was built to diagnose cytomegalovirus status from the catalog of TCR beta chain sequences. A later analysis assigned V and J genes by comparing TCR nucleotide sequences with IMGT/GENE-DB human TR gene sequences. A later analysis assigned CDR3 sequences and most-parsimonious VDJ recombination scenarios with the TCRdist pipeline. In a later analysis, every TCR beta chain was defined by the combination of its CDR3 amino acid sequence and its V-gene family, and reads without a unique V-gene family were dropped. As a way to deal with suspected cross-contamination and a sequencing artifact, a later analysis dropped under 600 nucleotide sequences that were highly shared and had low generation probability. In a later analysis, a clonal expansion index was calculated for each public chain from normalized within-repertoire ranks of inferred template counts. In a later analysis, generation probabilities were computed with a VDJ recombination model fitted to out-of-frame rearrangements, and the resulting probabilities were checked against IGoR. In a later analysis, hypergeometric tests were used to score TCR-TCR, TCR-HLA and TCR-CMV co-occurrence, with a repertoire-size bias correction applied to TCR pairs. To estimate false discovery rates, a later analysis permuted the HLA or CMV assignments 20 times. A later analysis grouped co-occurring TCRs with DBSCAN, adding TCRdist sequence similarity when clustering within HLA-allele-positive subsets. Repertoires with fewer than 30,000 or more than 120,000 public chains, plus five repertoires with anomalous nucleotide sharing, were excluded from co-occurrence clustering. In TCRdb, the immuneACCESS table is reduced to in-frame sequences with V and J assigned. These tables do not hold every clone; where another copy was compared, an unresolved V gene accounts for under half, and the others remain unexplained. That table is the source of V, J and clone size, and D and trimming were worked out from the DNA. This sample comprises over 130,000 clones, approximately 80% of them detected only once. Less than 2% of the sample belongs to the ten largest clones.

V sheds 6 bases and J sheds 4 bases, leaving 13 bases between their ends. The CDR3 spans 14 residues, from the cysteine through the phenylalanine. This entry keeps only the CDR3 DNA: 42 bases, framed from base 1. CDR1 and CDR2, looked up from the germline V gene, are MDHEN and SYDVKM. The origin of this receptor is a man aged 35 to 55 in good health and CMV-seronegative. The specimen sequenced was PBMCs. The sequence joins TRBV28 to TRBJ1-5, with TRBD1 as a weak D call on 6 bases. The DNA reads TGTGCCAGCAGCAGACAGGTATCGAATCAGCCCCAGCATTTT. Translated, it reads CASSRQVSNQPQHF.